This TCR beta chain was recorded in a study of T cells in Graves' hyperthyroidism and ophthalmopathy. This clonotype was observed a few times. Its antigen is unknown. Researchers took RNA transcripts and amplified the TCR beta CDR3 regions from them. TCR CDR3 underwent first-round RT-PCR with the HTBI primer set. TCRdb recomputed calls from the multiplex PCR reads with MiXCR, one row per CDR3 protein. The sample lists some 530,000 distinct CDR3 sequences; 22% were seen once. Uncontrolled infection, other autoimmune disease, pregnancy or lactation excluded patients. The diagnoses drew upon clinical symptoms, serum thyroxine and TRAb, thyroid ultrasound and orbital computed tomography. V shed 3 bases and J 10 bases; nucleotides not matched to a gene: 7. This CDR3 has 14 amino acids. Germline CDR1 GTSNPN, CDR2 SVGIG (reference sequence). Study-level points and caveats: The model foresaw ophthalmopathy a median around 6.4 months prior to onset.

This chain connects TRBV30 to TRBJ1-6, with 9 bases that match TRBD1. The sample taken for sequencing was blood. This TCR came from an older woman with Graves' ophthalmopathy. The CDR3 nucleotides read TGTGCCTGGAGGTCGTGGACAGGGGAGTCACCCCTCCACTTT. Encoded protein: CAWRSWTGESPLHF.